The present T cell receptor (beta chain) was sequenced within a study of shared clonotypes between healthy human individuals (dated by TCRdb to 2020 to 2021). Notes on the research overall: Three men and a couple of women, aged 18 to 49 years, made up the cohort. For each donor, three plates each were used for CD4 naive and CD4 memory, two plates were used for CD8 naive, and one plate was used for CD8 memory. To estimate repertoire size and how much clonotype sharing occurs between individuals, the study deeply sequenced the blood TCR repertoires of roughly 5 healthy adults. To increase sequencing depth and limit assay-specific biases, TCR repertoire library preparation and sequencing were carried out by different laboratories using diverse techniques. Each donor's leukapheresis produced roughly between roughly 0.85 and 10 billion PBMCs.

Points the paper makes about the study in general: Sampling was limited to blood, and TCR repertoires in tissue likely differ from TCR repertoires in blood. Compared with non-shared clonotypes, clonotypes shared by all four sorted-subset donors had higher generation probabilities. Naive subsets generally had larger estimated clonotype richness than memory subsets did. Because the study included a small number of donors, the genetic and exposure-history diversity represented was limited. When several donors were compared, the shared fraction of clonotypes was roughly 4.8% for naive CD4, about 4% for naive CD8, 2.3% for memory CD4, and 0.35% to 0.4% for memory CD8. Incomplete sequencing was indicated by rarefaction of sorted-subset datasets, despite the large sequencing depth. Pairwise subsampling indicated that sequencing depth was expected to affect the degree of clonotype sharing among donors.

From the germline V gene (reference sequence), CDR1 is LNHDA and CDR2 is SQIVND. The CDR3 numbers 10 residues from cysteine through phenylalanine. Just the 30-base CDR3 DNA is kept, in frame starting at base 1. V and J lose 7 bases and 4 bases, and a span of 4 bases separates them. On this clone: What this receptor recognizes is not known. No base-level quality is on record; no much larger clone is a single base apart.

CD8 naive samples were CD45RO-negative cells positively selected for CCR7, giving a CD45RA+CCR7+ population that excluded TemRA cells. Donors were healthy HIV-negative adults with no recently reported acute infections or vaccinations. Only Caucasian adults living in Nashville, Tennessee, USA were represented among the donors. After blood collection by leukapheresis, PBMCs were isolated using Ficoll-Histopaque density gradient centrifugation and then cryopreserved in the vapor phase of liquid nitrogen. Purity and quantity of every magnetically sorted T cell population were checked by analytical flow cytometry. Genomic DNA was isolated from each sorted fraction and quantified by UV absorbance on a Nanodrop 2000c. TCR CDR3 regions were amplified from genomic DNA by multiplex PCR using the deep immunoSEQ assay. For each cell subset, the extracted genomic DNA was distributed evenly across all wells of several immunoSEQ 96-well plates, and each plate served as one replicate. For sorted subsets, around 0.2 ug of genomic DNA, equivalent to 25,000 to 35,000 T cell genomes, went into each replicate PCR. The purified libraries were quantified using a Qubit 3.0 fluorometer, sized with a Bioanalyzer 2100, and then quantified again using the KAPA Library Quantification kit. Every immunoSEQ 96-well plate was sequenced on a separate single-read 150-cycle Illumina NextSeq 550 flow cell. On the study's bioinformatics: Because only junctional sequences without quality scores were contained in the immunoSEQ output, filtering matching that applied to full-length reads could not be performed. To assign V/J genes and CDR3, sequences were annotated against IMGT germline references using PyIR, a Python wrapper for IgBLAST v1.9. Any read was removed if the V/J assignment was weak (E-value above 1e-6), the CDR3 was missing, or the read contained stop codons, out-of-frame junctions, or ambiguous translated residues. V3J clonotypes were defined as sequences sharing an identical inferred V gene, J gene, and CDR3 amino acid sequence. The percentage overlap between two repertoires was calculated by dividing the number of shared unique clonotypes by the size of the smaller repertoire. Three approaches were used to assess repertoire richness: RTK rarefaction, the Chao1 estimator, and Recon v2.1 estimates of unobserved clonotypes. Generation probabilities were computed with OLGA for all TCRbeta clonotypes obtained by the gDNA method from a handful of donors. TCRdb took this table from immuneACCESS and kept in-frame rearrangements with V and J called. Such tables lack part of the clones; where checked against another copy, unresolved V genes explain under half of the gap, and the rest is unexplained. V, J and clone size derive from that table, while D and trimming were established from the DNA sequence. This sample has some 2.1 million clones in its table, and approximately 95% of those were observed once. Around 1.1% of the sample is held by the ten biggest clonotypes.

The sequence was obtained from a man aged 18 to 35 in good health. Sequencing was carried out using naive CD8+ T cells sorted from blood. The intended sense of this specimen's cell subset or site label: CD45RA+CCR7+. This chain is built from TRBV19 and TRBJ1-2; no D gene is confidently identified. CDR3 loop: CASTTYGYTF. The nucleotide sequence is TGTGCCAGTACCACCTATGGCTACACCTTC.